These T cell receptor beta chains were read from a single sample in a study of blood T cell repertoires in COVID-19. Clones were read by immunoSEQ multiplex PCR, and TCRdb kept only the in-frame ones, dropping some. The top ten clones hold over 1.5% of a sample with 250,000 or so clones, 70% to 90% of them seen once. The sequenced material came from PBMCs or T cells enriched from blood (not recorded which). The receptors were sampled from a woman between 50 and 59 years old who had recovered from COVID-19. CDR3s include the opening cysteine and the closing phenylalanine or tryptophan. Each record gives: CDR3 DNA, CDR3 protein, clone size, D gene, V gene, J gene. D genes are given only for firm matches. Size values are once, few and many counts, or a class for expanded clones, and some rows have none.

TGTGCCAGCAAGCCCCCCCAAGCGGGAGGGCCGGGAGATACGCAGTATTTT	CASKPPQAGGPGDTQYF	.	TRBD2	TRBV2	TRBJ2-3
TGTGCCAGCAGCCCGGACAGGGTTGCAGATACGCAGTATTTT	CASSPDRVADTQYF	.	TRBD1	TRBV7-2	TRBJ2-3
TGTGCCAGCAGCTTACTCGGGAACACTGAAGCTTTCTTT	CASSLLGNTEAFF	.	.	TRBV11-2	TRBJ1-1
TGTGCCATCAGCCAGGGGAGTACTAATGAAAAACTGTTTTTT	CAISQGSTNEKLFF	.	.	TRBV10-3	TRBJ1-4
TGTGCCAGCAGTTACTCGGCCGGGACTTTACCGTTCTTC	CASSYSAGTLPFF	.	.	TRBV6-5	TRBJ2-1
TGTGCCAGCAGCTTAGCACGGCGGGAGGGGAACACCGGGGAGCTGTTTTTT	CASSLARREGNTGELFF	.	TRBD2	TRBV11-2	TRBJ2-2
TGTGCCAGCAGCTTAGGGCATAATAATGAGCAGTTCTTC	CASSLGHNNEQFF	few	.	TRBV7-2	TRBJ2-1
TGTGCCAGCAGATTACAGCGGGATGGCTACACCTTC	CASRLQRDGYTF	.	.	TRBV6-6	TRBJ1-2
TGCGCCAGCAGCCTGGGACTAGCGGGCGAGCAGTTCTTC	CASSLGLAGEQFF	.	TRBD2	TRBV5-1	TRBJ2-1
TGTGCCAGCAGTACGGCGGGAGTAAGGGCCGGGGAGCTGTTTTTT	CASSTAGVRAGELFF	.	TRBD2	TRBV27	TRBJ2-2
TGTGCCAGTAGTATAGCCAGGGAAACTGAAGCTTTCTTT	CASSIARETEAFF	few	.	TRBV19	TRBJ1-1
TGTGCCAGCAGGTGGACACAGTTAACTGAGCAGTTCTTC	CASRWTQLTEQFF	.	.	TRBV6-5	TRBJ2-1
TGTGCCAGTAGCCCCCAGGGACAGGGGACCGGGGAGCTGTTTTTT	CASSPQGQGTGELFF	.	TRBD1	TRBV7-9	TRBJ2-2
TGTGCCAGCTCACCCCGGACAGGAGAGAACACTGAAGCTTTCTTT	CASSPRTGENTEAFF	.	TRBD1	TRBV18	TRBJ1-1
TGTGCCAGCAAAACGGGATCAACAGGGAATTCACCCCTCCACTTT	CASKTGSTGNSPLHF	.	.	TRBV27	TRBJ1-6
TGTGCCAGCAGTTATACAGGTTTGTCCTACAATGAGCAGTTCTTC	CASSYTGLSYNEQFF	.	.	TRBV6-5	TRBJ2-1
TGTGCCAGCAGTATGACTAGTCTCTCCCACGAGCAGTACTTC	CASSMTSLSHEQYF	.	.	TRBV6-5	TRBJ2-7
TGTGCCAGCAGCTTGGAGGGGGCGCGGGTATATGGCTACACCTTC	CASSLEGARVYGYTF	few	TRBD1	TRBV5-6	TRBJ1-2
TGTGCCAGCAGCCGAACTCGGACAGTACTCGCCTTC	CASSRTRTVLAF	.	.	TRBV14	TRBJ1-2
TGTGCCAGCAGCCGGACCGGGACAGGGTCCTACAATGAGCAGTTCTTC	CASSRTGTGSYNEQFF	.	TRBD1	TRBV7-9	TRBJ2-1
TGTGCCAGCAGCCTCACTAGCGGGAAGGTCTATGAGCAGTTCTTC	CASSLTSGKVYEQFF	few	TRBD2	TRBV4-2	TRBJ2-1
TGTGCCGCCGCGGGGGGGGGTGAAAAACTGTTTTTT	CAAAGGGEKLFF	.	.	TRBV28	TRBJ1-4
TGTGCCAGCAGCTTAGGTAGCGGGAGGGCAGGCTACAATGAGCAGTTCTTC	CASSLGSGRAGYNEQFF	.	TRBD2	TRBV7-2	TRBJ2-1
TGCGCCAGCGGAGAGGGGGCTGGGGCCAACGTCCTGACTTTC	CASGEGAGANVLTF	once	.	TRBV5-1	TRBJ2-6
TGCGCCAGCAGCTTGCCTAGCACGAACACCGGGGAGCTGTTTTTT	CASSLPSTNTGELFF	.	.	TRBV5-1	TRBJ2-2
TGTGCCAGCAGTAGGACTAGCGAGTACAATGAGCAGTTCTTC	CASSRTSEYNEQFF	.	TRBD2	TRBV27	TRBJ2-1
TGTGCCACCAGCAGAGATCCGGAAGTACAGGGCGGCCAGCCCCAGCATTTT	CATSRDPEVQGGQPQHF	.	.	TRBV15	TRBJ1-5
TGTGCCAGCAGGGAACAGGGGGCCACCTACGAGCAGTACTTC	CASREQGATYEQYF	.	TRBD1	TRBV7-2	TRBJ2-7
TGTGCCAGCAGCTTAGCGACGGGACAGGGGGAGTATAGTGGCTACACCTTC	CASSLATGQGEYSGYTF	few	TRBD1	TRBV7-9	TRBJ1-2
TGCGCCAGCAGCTTGGAAGGGTACAGGGAAGAGACCCAGTACTTC	CASSLEGYREETQYF	.	.	TRBV5-1	TRBJ2-5
TGTGCCAGCAGCCAAGATGGATGGAGCTCTGGAGACACCATATATTTT	CASSQDGWSSGDTIYF	once	.	TRBV4-2	TRBJ1-3
TGTGCCAGCAATGCCCCAGGACAGGGAGACTACGAGCAGTACTTC	CASNAPGQGDYEQYF	.	TRBD1	TRBV6-5	TRBJ2-7
TGTGCCAGCAGCCGATTAGGGACAGGTGTTTCCTCAGAGCAGTACTTC	CASSRLGTGVSSEQYF	.	TRBD1	TRBV3-1/TRBV3-2	TRBJ2-7
TGTGCCAGCAGCTTGGGAGGACAGGGATTCTATGGCTACACCTTC	CASSLGGQGFYGYTF	.	TRBD1	TRBV5-4	TRBJ1-2
TGCGCCAGCAGCTTGGCCGGACAGGGCGCCTACGAGCAGTACTTC	CASSLAGQGAYEQYF	.	TRBD1	TRBV5-1	TRBJ2-7
TGTGCCAGCAGCTTCCGGGACAGGGCGGCAGATACGCAGTATTTT	CASSFRDRAADTQYF	.	TRBD1	TRBV13	TRBJ2-3
TGTGCCAGCTCACCGGGACAGTGGACAGATACGCAGTATTTT	CASSPGQWTDTQYF	.	TRBD1	TRBV18	TRBJ2-3
TGTGCCAGCAGTGGCAGGGGGCGGGGCACTGAAGCTTTCTTT	CASSGRGRGTEAFF	.	TRBD1	TRBV6-6	TRBJ1-1
TGTGCCAGCAGCTGGACAGGGTACGGGTACGAGCAGTACTTC	CASSWTGYGYEQYF	.	TRBD1	TRBV3-1/TRBV3-2	TRBJ2-7
TGTGCCAGCACCTTTTTCCGGGGAGGAGGGTTGCAAGAGACCCAGTACTTC	CASTFFRGGGLQETQYF	once	.	TRBV6-4	TRBJ2-5
TGTGCCAGCAGTTTATTTTATGGGGGACAGGAGGATTCACCCCTCCACTTT	CASSLFYGGQEDSPLHF	.	TRBD1	TRBV28	TRBJ1-6
TGCGCCAGCACAGAGACAGGGTGGAACACTGAAGCTTTCTTT	CASTETGWNTEAFF	.	TRBD1	TRBV10-2	TRBJ1-1
TGTGCCAGTAACCCGGACAGGGGTAGCAATCAGCCCCAGCATTTT	CASNPDRGSNQPQHF	.	TRBD1	TRBV19	TRBJ1-5
TGTGCCTGGAGTGTAGGGTATATGCTAGCGGGGCTCTACGAGCAGTACTTC	CAWSVGYMLAGLYEQYF	few	TRBD2	TRBV30	TRBJ2-7
TGTGCCAGCATTAGGACAAGGGGGTACACTGAAGCTTTCTTT	CASIRTRGYTEAFF	.	.	TRBV28	TRBJ1-1
TGTGCCAGCAGTCGGGACAGCAGCAATCAGCCCCAGCATTTT	CASSRDSSNQPQHF	.	TRBD1	TRBV6-2/TRBV6-3	TRBJ1-5
TGTGCCAGCACCCTAATTAGGGGGCAGACTGAAGCTTTCTTT	CASTLIRGQTEAFF	.	TRBD1	TRBV27	TRBJ1-1
TGTGCCAGCAGCCTGGGAACCAGCGGGAAGTACGAGCAGTACTTC	CASSLGTSGKYEQYF	.	TRBD2	TRBV3-1/TRBV3-2	TRBJ2-7
TGTGCCAGCAGTGAAGGAGGGAGAAGCTATGGGACCCAGTACTTC	CASSEGGRSYGTQYF	.	.	TRBV6-1	TRBJ2-5
TGTGCCAGCAGTTTTACTTGGGGGGGGATATTAGGTCAGCCCCAGCATTTT	CASSFTWGGILGQPQHF	.	.	TRBV27	TRBJ1-5
TGTGCCAGCACCCCAAGGATGGGGGAGGGCCTATACGAGCAGTACTTC	CASTPRMGEGLYEQYF	.	TRBD2	TRBV25-1	TRBJ2-7
TGTGCCAGCAGAACAACCTACAATGAGCAGTTCTTC	CASRTTYNEQFF	.	.	TRBV28	TRBJ2-1
TGTGCCAGCAGCCCTGGTACGGGGGGCGAGGTGGAAAAACTGTTTTTT	CASSPGTGGEVEKLFF	.	.	TRBV4-2	TRBJ1-4
TGTGCCAGCAGCAGCGGAGGACACAATGAGCAGTTCTTC	CASSSGGHNEQFF	.	.	TRBV28	TRBJ2-1
TGTGCCAGCAGCTTTGGGCGCCAATCCACCGGGGAGCTGTTTTTT	CASSFGRQSTGELFF	.	.	TRBV5-4	TRBJ2-2
TGTGCCAGCTCCCTCTCTGGGGCCAACGTCCTGACTTTC	CASSLSGANVLTF	.	.	TRBV2	TRBJ2-6
TGTGCCAGCAGCCCCGCGGCTTCTAGCTACGAGCAGTACTTC	CASSPAASSYEQYF	.	.	TRBV9	TRBJ2-7
TGTGCCAGCAGTCGAGGACAGGGAGGCAATCAGCCCCAGCATTTT	CASSRGQGGNQPQHF	.	TRBD1	TRBV7-2	TRBJ1-5
TGTGCCAGCAGCCTGGGGGGAAACTCCTACAATGAGCAGTTCTTC	CASSLGGNSYNEQFF	.	.	TRBV9	TRBJ2-1
TGTGCCCGAGAGAGCCCCAGGGGGCAACAAGTCGGGGAGCTGTTTTTT	CARESPRGQQVGELFF	.	TRBD1	TRBV19	TRBJ2-2